The 9 T cell receptor beta chains presented below share a single source sample, sequenced in a study of cytomegalovirus exposure and HLA in healthy donors. Amplification used 60 Vbeta primers and 13 Jbeta primers. Libraries were prepared by immunoSEQ multiplex PCR; TCRdb keeps only in-frame clonotypes and omits some of them. Among 130,000 or so clones listed, roughly four fifths were seen once. Sequencing input: PBMCs. These receptors all come from a female donor in good health and CMV-seronegative.

This chain uses TRBV6-5 with TRBJ1-1; D perhaps matches TRBD1 (6 bases). V was shortened by 0 bases and J by 2 bases, with 10 bases between the two germline ends. The CDR3 runs to 15 residues. Germline V gene data show CDR1 as MNHEY and CDR2 as SVGAGI. The CDR3 region has the DNA TGTGCCAGCAGTTACTCAAACAGGGCAAACACTGAAGCTTTCTTT. Translated, it gives CASSYSNRANTEAFF.

This clone is a singleton in its sample. This chain joins TRBV10-1 and TRBJ2-7; D is unresolved. Trimming took off 5 bases at V and 3 bases at J, with 11 bases between the two ends. CDR3 length: 13 residues. From germline, CDR1 is WNHNN and CDR2 SYGVQD (reference sequence). CDR3 in DNA: TGCGCCAGCAGTTCACCAGGATACTACGAGCAGTACTTC. Protein: CASSSPGYYEQYF.

This clone was seen a few times. The V gene is TRBV28, the J gene TRBJ1-2; 9 bases agree with TRBD1. Germline CDR1 and CDR2: MDHEN and SYDVKM. Trimming removed 6 bases from V and 4 bases from J; junction bases left unmatched: 9. CDR3 length: 15 residues. The CDR3 coding sequence is TGTGCCAGCAGGGGGACAGGGATTGGAGGCTATGGCTACACCTTC. Translated, it gives CASRGTGIGGYGYTF.

V and J are TRBV5-1 and TRBJ1-1; perhaps TRBD1 as D (5 bases). Germline CDR1 and CDR2: SGHRS and YFSETQ. The V end lost 0 bases, the J end lost 7 bases, and 13 bases lay between the germline ends. This CDR3 is 14 amino acids long. The CDR3 loop is CASSLDRGGLEAFF. The CDR3 bases are TGCGCCAGCAGCTTGGATAGGGGTGGCCTTGAAGCTTTCTTT. The whole variable domain, filled in from reference TRBV5-1 and TRBJ1-1, reads KAGVTQTPRYLIKTRGQQVTLSCSPISGHRSVSWYQQTPGQGLQFLFEYFSETQRNKGNFPGRFSGRQFSNSRSEMNVSTLELGDSALYLCASSLDRGGLEAFFGQGTRLTVV.

The chain couples TRBV11-1 to TRBJ2-5, with a possible D match to TRBD1 (6 bases). V was pared by 4 bases and J by 5 bases, with 17 bases between. The CDR3 consists of 15 residues. CDR1 is SGHAT and CDR2 is FQDESV in the germline V gene (reference sequence). CDR3 sequence (DNA): TGTGCCAGCAGCTCAAGCTACAGGGCCGAGGAGACCCAGTACTTC. It specifies CASSSSYRAEETQYF.

The CDR3 loop is CASIGTAPYEQYF. The CDR3 region has the DNA TGTGCCAGCATTGGGACAGCCCCCTACGAGCAGTACTTC. The chain recombines TRBV6-6 with TRBJ2-5, with 7 bases that match TRBD1. The DNA end is more similar to TRBJ2-7, so the J call may be wrong. CDR3 length: 13 amino acids. Germline V CDR1 and CDR2: MNHNY, SVGAGI (reference sequence).

On this clone itself: The junction differs from germline at one of its ends, possibly a read error. The chain couples TRBV7-9 to TRBJ2-3, with 13 positions matching TRBD2. The CDR3 is 18 amino acids. Germline lookup yields CDR1 SEHNR and CDR2 FQNEAQ (reference sequence). The CDR3 reads CSSSSTGLAGDGTDTQYF. DNA for the CDR3: TGTTCCAGCAGCTCAACCGGACTAGCGGGAGATGGCACAGATACGCAGTATTTT.

The chain uses TRBV7-2 and TRBJ2-7; D is possibly TRBD1 (5 bases). Germline CDR1 and CDR2: SGHTA and FQGNSA. CDR3 length: 16 residues. V lost 5 bases, J lost 2 bases, and 19 bases lay in between. CDR3 sequence reads: CASSPFPDTYPYEQYF. CDR3 nucleotides: TGTGCCAGCAGCCCCTTCCCGGACACCTATCCCTACGAGCAGTACTTC.

To note about this clone: At one of its ends the junction is not consistent with the germline gene, which may arise from a read error. The chain is built from TRBV5-1 and TRBJ1-1, with D possibly being TRBD1 (5 bases). CDR3 length equals 14 residues. Germline V CDR1 and CDR2: SGHRS, YFSETQ. CDR3 nucleotides: TGCGCCAGCAGCTTGGCAGGGTGGAACGCTGAAGCTTTCTTT. This gives the protein CASSLAGWNAEAFF.